A selection of T cell receptor beta chains follows, all from one sample in a study of response to subunit inactivated influenza vaccine. TCRdb ran MiXCR on the RT-PCR reads and lists one entry per CDR3 protein. The sample holds around 520,000 distinct CDR3 sequences; 12% are singletons and the top ten take roughly 10%. The starting material was PBMCs from blood, obtained on the day of vaccination. The receptors come from a man between 45 and 60 years old who received an inactivated influenza vaccine. Both conserved end residues are part of each CDR3. Each record gives: V gene, J gene, D gene, clone size, CDR3 DNA, CDR3 protein. A D gene is named only where the DNA matches it firmly. A row's size may be missing; if present it is once, few, many or a size class.

TRBV7-2	TRBJ2-3	TRBD2	few	TGTGCCAGCAGCCAGACTAGCGGGGGGTCAAGTACGCAGTATTTT	CASSQTSGGSSTQYF
TRBV12-3/TRBV12-4	TRBJ1-6	NA	few	TGTGCCAGCAGTTCCGGGTTCATCTATAATTCACCCCTCCACTTT	CASSSGFIYNSPLHF
TRBV25-1	TRBJ1-6	NA	NA	TGTGCCAGCAGTGAACTGGGACTTACCGGGAATTCACCCCTCCACTTT	CASSELGLTGNSPLHF
TRBV20-1	TRBJ2-5	NA	NA	TGCAGTGCTAGAGATCACGACTCGAAGACCCAGTACTTC	CSARDHDSKTQYF
TRBV18	TRBJ2-3	NA	few	TGTGCCAGCTCACCTGGACGGGGGACGCGGGATACGCAGTATTTT	CASSPGRGTRDTQYF
TRBV28	TRBJ1-3	TRBD1	few	TGTGCCAGCAGTAAAGGGGGCGCTGGAAACACCATATATTTT	CASSKGGAGNTIYF
TRBV28	TRBJ1-5	NA	few	TGTGCCAGCAGTCCCACATACTGGACGCGGAATAGCAATCAGCCCCAGCATTTT	CASSPTYWTRNSNQPQHF
TRBV27	TRBJ1-2	TRBD1	NA	TGTGCCAGCAGTGCCACTACCCAGGGGGGGTATGGCTACACCTTC	CASSATTQGGYGYTF
TRBV6-1	TRBJ2-2	TRBD2	NA	TGTGCCAGCAGCCAGCGGGGGGGAGCTACCGGGGAGCTGTTTTTT	CASSQRGGATGELFF
TRBV28	TRBJ2-1	NA	NA	TGTGCCAGCAGTCGGAAAATGGCGCCCTCCTACAATGAGCAGTTCTTC	CASSRKMAPSYNEQFF
TRBV5-1	TRBJ2-3	NA	few	TGCGCCAGCAGCCGTGACACTGGGAGCACAGATACGCAGTATTTT	CASSRDTGSTDTQYF
TRBV15	TRBJ2-7	NA	few	TGTGCCACCAGCTTACAGCAGGGCTCCTACGAGCAGTACTTC	CATSLQQGSYEQYF
TRBV12-3/TRBV12-4	TRBJ2-1	NA	many	TGTGCCAGCAGCTCTTGGGGTCCCTACAATGAGCAGTTCTTC	CASSSWGPYNEQFF
TRBV20-1	TRBJ2-3	TRBD1	NA	TGCAGTGCTAGTAGGCGACAGGGTTTAACAGATACGCAGTATTTT	CSASRRQGLTDTQYF
TRBV5-1	TRBJ2-3	NA	many	TGCGCCAGCAGCTCGGATGTCAGCACAGATACGCAGTATTTT	CASSSDVSTDTQYF
TRBV12-3/TRBV12-4	TRBJ2-7	TRBD2	many	TGTGCCAGCAGTGGCACTAGCGGGAATTTGTACGAGCAGTACTTC	CASSGTSGNLYEQYF
TRBV20-1	TRBJ1-1	TRBD1	many	TGCAGTGCTAGTACAGGGGGTTATACCGAAGCTTTCTTT	CSASTGGYTEAFF
TRBV4-1	TRBJ1-2	NA	few	TGCGCCAGCAGCCAAGTAGGGCCAGGGGATTATGGCTACACCTTC	CASSQVGPGDYGYTF
TRBV5-1	TRBJ2-1	NA	few	TGCGCCAGCAGCTTGCAGGACTACTACAATGAGCAGTTCTTC	CASSLQDYYNEQFF
TRBV5-1	TRBJ2-7	NA	few	TGCGCCAGCAGCTTGGAGGGCCAGACGGGGAGGGAGCAGTACTTC	CASSLEGQTGREQYF
TRBV27	TRBJ2-5	TRBD2	NA	TGTGCCAGCAGATCTTACGGGACTAGCGGGGTCCAAGAGACCCAGTACTTC	CASRSYGTSGVQETQYF
TRBV7-3	TRBJ2-1	NA	many	TGTGCCAGCAGCTTAAACGGCGTTATTGATGAGCAGTTCTTC	CASSLNGVIDEQFF
TRBV19	TRBJ2-7	NA	few	TGTGCCAGTAGTAAGGGAGGGGGCGCCTACGAGCAGTACTTC	CASSKGGGAYEQYF
TRBV11-2	TRBJ2-1	TRBD2	NA	TGTGCCAGTAGGACTAGCGGGAGGTCTGGCTACAATGAGCAGTTCTTC	CASRTSGRSGYNEQFF
TRBV7-2	TRBJ1-3	NA	many	TGTGCCAGCAGCTTCAGGGGACTTGGAAACACCATATATTTT	CASSFRGLGNTIYF
TRBV4-1	TRBJ2-1	TRBD1	many	TGCGCCAGCAGCCCGGACAGGGGTGGGCTTTCTATATCCTACAATGAGCAGTTCTTC	CASSPDRGGLSISYNEQFF
TRBV6-1	TRBJ1-5	TRBD1	NA	TGTGCCAGCAGACCCAGACAGGGCTATAGCAATCAGCCCCAGCATTTT	CASRPRQGYSNQPQHF
TRBV11-2	TRBJ2-1	TRBD2	NA	TGTGCCAGCAGCTTAAACACTGGCGGGGGGGCCTACAATGAGCAGTTCTTC	CASSLNTGGGAYNEQFF
TRBV9	TRBJ2-7	TRBD2	few	TGTGCCAGCAGCGTAGGGGCTAGCGGGAGCATTGGAGTCTACGAGCAGTACTTC	CASSVGASGSIGVYEQYF
TRBV6-2/TRBV6-3	TRBJ2-7	NA	NA	TGTGCCAGCAGGAGGACAGCAAGCTCCTACGAGCAGTACTTC	CASRRTASSYEQYF